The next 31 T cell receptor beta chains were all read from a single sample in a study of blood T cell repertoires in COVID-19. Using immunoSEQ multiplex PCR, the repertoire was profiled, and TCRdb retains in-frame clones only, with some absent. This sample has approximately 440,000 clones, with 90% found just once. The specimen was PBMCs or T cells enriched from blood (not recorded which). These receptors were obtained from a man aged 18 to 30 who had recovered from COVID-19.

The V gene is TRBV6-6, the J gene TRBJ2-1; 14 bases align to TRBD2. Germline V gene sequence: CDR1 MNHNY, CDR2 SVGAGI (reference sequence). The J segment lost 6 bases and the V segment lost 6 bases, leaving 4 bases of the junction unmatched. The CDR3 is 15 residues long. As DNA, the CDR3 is TGTGCCAGCAGCGGGACTAGCGGGAGAATCAATGAGCAGTTCTTC. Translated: CASSGTSGRINEQFF.

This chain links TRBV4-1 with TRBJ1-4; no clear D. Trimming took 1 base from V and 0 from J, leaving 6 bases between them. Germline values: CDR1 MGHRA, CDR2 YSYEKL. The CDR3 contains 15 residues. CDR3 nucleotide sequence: TGCGCCAGCAGCCAAGTCCATGCAACTAATGAAAAACTGTTTTTT. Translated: CASSQVHATNEKLFF.

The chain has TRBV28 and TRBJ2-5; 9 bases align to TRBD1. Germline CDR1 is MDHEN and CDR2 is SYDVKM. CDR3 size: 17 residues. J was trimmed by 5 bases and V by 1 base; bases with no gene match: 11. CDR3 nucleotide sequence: TGTGCCAGCAGTTTATACTCCGGGACAGGGTTAGAGGAGACCCAGTACTTC. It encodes CASSLYSGTGLEETQYF.

The CDR3 protein is CASSARTIFTHNYGYTF. In DNA form, the CDR3 reads TGTGCCAGCAGCGCCAGGACAATTTTCACCCATAACTATGGCTACACCTTC. V is TRBV9 and J is TRBJ1-2; tentative D call: TRBD1 (5 bases). The CDR3 consists of 17 residues. The ends were cut back, 3 bases at V and 1 base at J, with 19 bases in the middle. Germline V gives CDR1 SGDLS, CDR2 YYNGEE.

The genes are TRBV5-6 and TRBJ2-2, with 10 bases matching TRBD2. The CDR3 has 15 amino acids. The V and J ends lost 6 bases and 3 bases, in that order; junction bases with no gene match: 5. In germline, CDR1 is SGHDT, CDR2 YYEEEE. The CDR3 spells CASMWLAGDTGELFF. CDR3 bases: TGTGCCAGCATGTGGCTAGCGGGGGACACCGGGGAGCTGTTTTTT.

Here the CDR3 DNA reads TGTGCCACCACCGCCACTACCGGGGGGAGGAATGAGCAGTTCTTC. This translates into CATTATTGGRNEQFF. This sequence joins TRBV24-1 and TRBJ2-1; 7 nucleotides line up with TRBD2. The V and J ends lost 8 bases and 7 bases, in that order; junction bases with no gene match: 13. The germline V gene has CDR1 KGHDR and CDR2 SFDVKD. The CDR3 length is 15 residues.

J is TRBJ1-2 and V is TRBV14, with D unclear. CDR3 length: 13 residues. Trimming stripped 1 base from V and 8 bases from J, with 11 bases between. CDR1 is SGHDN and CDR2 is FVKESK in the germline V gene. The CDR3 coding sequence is TGTGCCAGCAGCCAAGGTCTGGGCCGGGGCTACACCTTC. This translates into CASSQGLGRGYTF.

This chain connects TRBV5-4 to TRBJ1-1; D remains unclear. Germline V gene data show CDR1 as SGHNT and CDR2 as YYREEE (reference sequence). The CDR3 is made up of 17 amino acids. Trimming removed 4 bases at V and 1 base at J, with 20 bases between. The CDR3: CASSPFSRVLSNTEAFF. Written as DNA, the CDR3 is TGTGCCAGCAGCCCGTTCTCCCGGGTATTATCGAACACTGAAGCTTTCTTT.

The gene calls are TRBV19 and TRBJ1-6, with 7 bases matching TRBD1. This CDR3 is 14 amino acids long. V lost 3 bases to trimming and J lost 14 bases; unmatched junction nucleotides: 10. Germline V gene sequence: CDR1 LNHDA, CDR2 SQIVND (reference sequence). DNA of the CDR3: TGTGCCAGTAGTATTGGACAGGCCCCTTCGGCCCTCCACTTT. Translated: CASSIGQAPSALHF.

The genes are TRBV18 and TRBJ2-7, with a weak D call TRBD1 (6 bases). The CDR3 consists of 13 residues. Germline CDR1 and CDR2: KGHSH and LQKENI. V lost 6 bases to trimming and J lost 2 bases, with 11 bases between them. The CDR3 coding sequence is TGTGCCAGCTCTTCCGGGACACCCTACGAGCAGTACTTC. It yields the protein CASSSGTPYEQYF.

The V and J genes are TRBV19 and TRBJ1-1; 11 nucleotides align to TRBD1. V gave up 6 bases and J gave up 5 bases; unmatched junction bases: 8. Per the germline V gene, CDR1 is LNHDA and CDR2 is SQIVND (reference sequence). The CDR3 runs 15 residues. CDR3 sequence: CASRISDRGRTEAFF. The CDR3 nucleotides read TGTGCCAGTAGGATCTCGGACAGGGGGCGTACTGAAGCTTTCTTT. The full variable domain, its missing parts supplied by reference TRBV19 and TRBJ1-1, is DGGITQSPKYLFRKEGQNVTLSCEQNLNHDAMYWYRQDPGQGLRLIYYSQIVNDFQKGDIAEGYSVSREKKESFPLTVTSAQKNPTAFYLCASRISDRGRTEAFFGQGTRLTVV.

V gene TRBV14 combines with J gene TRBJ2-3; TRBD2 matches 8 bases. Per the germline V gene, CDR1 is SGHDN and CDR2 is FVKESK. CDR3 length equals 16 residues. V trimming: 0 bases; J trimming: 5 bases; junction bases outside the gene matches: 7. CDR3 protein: CASSQDEAGVGDTQYF. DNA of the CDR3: TGTGCCAGCAGCCAAGACGAAGCGGGAGTGGGAGATACGCAGTATTTT.

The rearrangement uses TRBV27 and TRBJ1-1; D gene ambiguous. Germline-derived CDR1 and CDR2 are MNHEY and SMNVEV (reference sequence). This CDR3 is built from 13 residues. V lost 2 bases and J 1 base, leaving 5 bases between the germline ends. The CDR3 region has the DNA TGTGCCAGCAGTTTAAGCTGGAACACTGAAGCTTTCTTT. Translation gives CASSLSWNTEAFF.

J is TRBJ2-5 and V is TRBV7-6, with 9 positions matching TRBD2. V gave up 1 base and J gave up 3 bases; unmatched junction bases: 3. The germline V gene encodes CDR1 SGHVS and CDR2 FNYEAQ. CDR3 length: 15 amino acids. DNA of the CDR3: TGTGCCAGCAGCTTAGTAGCGGGGGAAGAAGAGACCCAGTACTTC. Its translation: CASSLVAGEEETQYF. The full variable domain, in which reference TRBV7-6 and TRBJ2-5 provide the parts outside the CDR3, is GAGVSQSPRYKVTKRGQDVALRCDPISGHVSLYWYRQALGQGPEFLTYFNYEAQQDKSGLPNDRFSAERPEGSISTLTIQRTEQRDSAMYRCASSLVAGEEETQYFGPGTRLLVL.

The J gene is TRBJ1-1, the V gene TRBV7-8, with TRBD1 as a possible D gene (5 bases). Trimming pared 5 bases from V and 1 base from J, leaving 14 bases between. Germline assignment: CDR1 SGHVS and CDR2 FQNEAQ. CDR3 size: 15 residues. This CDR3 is CASSDRGEANTEAFF. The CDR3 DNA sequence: TGTGCCAGCAGCGATAGGGGCGAAGCGAACACTGAAGCTTTCTTT.

The CDR3 DNA is TGTGCCAGCAGCTATAGACAGGGGGAGGTCCTCCACTTT. It encodes CASSYRQGEVLHF. The chain carries TRBV27 and TRBJ1-6, with 9 bases fitting TRBD1. After removal of 6 bases from V and 15 bases from J, the junction contained 9 bases not matched to a gene. The germline CDR1 and CDR2 sequences are MNHEY and SMNVEV (reference sequence). The CDR3 sequence is 13 residues long.

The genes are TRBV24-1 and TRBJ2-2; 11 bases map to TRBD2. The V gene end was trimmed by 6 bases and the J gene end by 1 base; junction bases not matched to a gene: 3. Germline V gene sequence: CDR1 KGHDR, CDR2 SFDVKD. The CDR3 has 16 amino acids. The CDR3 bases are TGTGCCACCAGTACCGGGACTAGCGGGAACACCGGGGAGCTGTTTTTT. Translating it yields CATSTGTSGNTGELFF.

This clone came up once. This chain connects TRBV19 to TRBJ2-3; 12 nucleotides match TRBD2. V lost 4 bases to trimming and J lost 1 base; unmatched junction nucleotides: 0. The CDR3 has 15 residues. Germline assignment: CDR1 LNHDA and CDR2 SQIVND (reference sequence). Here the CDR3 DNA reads TGTGCCAGTAGTACTAGCGGGGGGGGCACAGATACGCAGTATTTT. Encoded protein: CASSTSGGGTDTQYF.

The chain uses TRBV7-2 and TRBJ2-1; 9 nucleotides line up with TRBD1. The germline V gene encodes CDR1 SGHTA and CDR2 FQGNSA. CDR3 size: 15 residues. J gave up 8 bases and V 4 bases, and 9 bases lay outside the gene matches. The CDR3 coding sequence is TGTGCCAGCAGCTCCCGGACAGGGGCGAGGGATGAGCAGTTCTTC. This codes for CASSSRTGARDEQFF.

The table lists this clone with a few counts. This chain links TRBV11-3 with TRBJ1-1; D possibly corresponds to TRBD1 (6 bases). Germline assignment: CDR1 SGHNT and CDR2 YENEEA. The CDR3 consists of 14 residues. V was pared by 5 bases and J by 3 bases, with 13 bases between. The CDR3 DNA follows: TGTGCCAGCAGCCCCCTGGCAGGGGACACTGAAGCTTTCTTT. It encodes CASSPLAGDTEAFF.

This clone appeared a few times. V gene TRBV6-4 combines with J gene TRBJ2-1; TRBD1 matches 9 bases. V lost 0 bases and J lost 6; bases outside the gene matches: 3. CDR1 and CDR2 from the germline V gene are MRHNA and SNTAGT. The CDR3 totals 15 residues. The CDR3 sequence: CASSDSGTGSNEQFF. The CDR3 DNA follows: TGTGCCAGCAGTGACTCGGGGACAGGGTCCAATGAGCAGTTCTTC.

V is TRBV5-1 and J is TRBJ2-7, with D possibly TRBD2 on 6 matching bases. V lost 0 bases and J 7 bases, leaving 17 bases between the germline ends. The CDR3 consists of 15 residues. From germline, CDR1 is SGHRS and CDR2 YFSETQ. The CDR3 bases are TGCGCCAGCAGCTTGGGTCGGGGGAGTTCGGAGGAGCAGTACTTC. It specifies CASSLGRGSSEEQYF.

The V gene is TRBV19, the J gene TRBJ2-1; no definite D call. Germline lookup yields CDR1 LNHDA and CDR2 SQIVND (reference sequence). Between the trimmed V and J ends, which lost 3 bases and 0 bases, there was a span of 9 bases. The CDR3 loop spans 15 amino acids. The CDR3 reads CASSISGLSYNEQFF. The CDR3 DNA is TGTGCCAGTAGTATTTCTGGGCTCTCCTACAATGAGCAGTTCTTC.

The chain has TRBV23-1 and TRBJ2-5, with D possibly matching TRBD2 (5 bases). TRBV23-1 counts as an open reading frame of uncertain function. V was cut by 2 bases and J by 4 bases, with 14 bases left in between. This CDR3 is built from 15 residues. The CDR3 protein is CASSQEGPTRETQYF. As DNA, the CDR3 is TGCGCCAGCAGTCAAGAGGGCCCAACAAGAGAGACCCAGTACTTC.

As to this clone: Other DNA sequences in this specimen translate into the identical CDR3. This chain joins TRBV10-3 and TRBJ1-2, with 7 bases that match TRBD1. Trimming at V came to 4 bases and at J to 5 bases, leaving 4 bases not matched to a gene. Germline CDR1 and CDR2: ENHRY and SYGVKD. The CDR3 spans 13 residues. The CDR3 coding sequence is TGTGCCATCAGTGGACAGGGAGATTATGGCTACACCTTC. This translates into CAISGQGDYGYTF.

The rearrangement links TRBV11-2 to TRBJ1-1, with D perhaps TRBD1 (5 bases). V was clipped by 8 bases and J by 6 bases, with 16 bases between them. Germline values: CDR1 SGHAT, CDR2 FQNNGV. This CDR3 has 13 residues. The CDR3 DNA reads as TGTGCCAGCGCCGGACAAAAACGGGCTGAAGCTTTCTTT. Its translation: CASAGQKRAEAFF.

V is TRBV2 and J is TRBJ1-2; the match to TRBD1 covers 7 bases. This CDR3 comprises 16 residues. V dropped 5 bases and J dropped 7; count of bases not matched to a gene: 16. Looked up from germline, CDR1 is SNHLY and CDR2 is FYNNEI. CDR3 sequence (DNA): TGTGCCAGCAGTATCTCTTTGACAGGGAGGCTTCGTGGCTACACCTTC. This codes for CASSISLTGRLRGYTF.

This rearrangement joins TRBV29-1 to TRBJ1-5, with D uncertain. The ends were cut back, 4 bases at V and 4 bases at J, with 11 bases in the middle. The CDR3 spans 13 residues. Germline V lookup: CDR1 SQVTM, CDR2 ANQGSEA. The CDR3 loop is CSVASSFNQPQHF. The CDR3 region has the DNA TGCAGCGTTGCTTCGAGTTTTAATCAGCCCCAGCATTTT.

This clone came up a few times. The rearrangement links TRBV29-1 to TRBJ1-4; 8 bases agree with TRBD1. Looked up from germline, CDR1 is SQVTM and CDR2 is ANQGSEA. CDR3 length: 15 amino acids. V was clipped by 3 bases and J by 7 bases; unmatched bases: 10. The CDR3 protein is CSVEVPGRGREKLFF. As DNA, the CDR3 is TGCAGCGTTGAGGTTCCCGGCAGGGGGCGTGAAAAACTGTTTTTT.

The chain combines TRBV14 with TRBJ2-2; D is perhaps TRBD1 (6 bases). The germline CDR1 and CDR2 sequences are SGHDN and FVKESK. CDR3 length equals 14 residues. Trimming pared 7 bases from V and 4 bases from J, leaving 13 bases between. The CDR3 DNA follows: TGTGCCAGCAACGAAGGACAGTTCACCGGGGAGCTGTTTTTT. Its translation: CASNEGQFTGELFF.

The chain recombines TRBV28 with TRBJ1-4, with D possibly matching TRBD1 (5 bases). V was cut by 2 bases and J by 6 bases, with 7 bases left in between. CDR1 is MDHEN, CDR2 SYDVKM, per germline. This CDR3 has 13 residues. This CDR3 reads CASSLGRDEKLFF. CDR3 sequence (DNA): TGTGCCAGCAGTTTAGGCAGGGATGAAAAACTGTTTTTT.